These 10 T cell receptor beta chains came from one sample sequenced in a study of blood T cell repertoires in COVID-19. Produced via immunoSEQ multiplex PCR; TCRdb's table is partial and in-frame only. The table shows about 350,000 clones, with roughly 86% occurring only once. Sample: PBMCs or T cells enriched from blood (not recorded which). The source is a woman in her twenties or thirties who had been exposed to COVID-19.

This sequence joins TRBV30 and TRBJ2-1, with D possibly TRBD2 on 6 matching bases. Germline V gene sequence: CDR1 GTSNPN, CDR2 SVGIG (reference sequence). V lost 3 bases, J lost 14 bases, and 14 bases lay in between. The CDR3 runs to 11 residues. The DNA for the CDR3 is TGTGCCTGGAGCCACGGGACTCCAGAGTTCTTC. It encodes CAWSHGTPEFF. Full variable domain (outside the CDR3, taken from reference TRBV30 and TRBJ2-1): SQTIHQWPATLVQPVGSPLSLECTVEGTSNPNLYWYRQAAGRGLQLLFYSVGIGQISSEVPQNLSASRPQDRQFILSSKKLLLSDSGFYLCAWSHGTPEFFGPGTRLTVL.

DNA for the CDR3: TGCGCCAGCAGCCAACCGGACAGAATCCAAGAGACCCAGTACTTC. Amino acids: CASSQPDRIQETQYF. The rearrangement joins TRBV4-1 to TRBJ2-5; D is perhaps TRBD1 (6 bases). The CDR3 sequence is 15 residues long. The ends were cut back, 2 bases at V and 1 base at J, with 11 bases in the middle. From germline, CDR1 is MGHRA and CDR2 YSYEKL.

V gene TRBV30 combines with J gene TRBJ2-5; D call uncertain. CDR1 GTSNPN and CDR2 SVGIG come from the germline V gene (reference sequence). The V end lost 3 bases, the J end lost 1 base, and 12 bases lay between the germline ends. This CDR3 has 14 residues. The CDR3 region is CAWSPGLTQETQYF. The CDR3 bases are TGTGCCTGGAGCCCCGGGTTAACCCAAGAGACCCAGTACTTC.

CDR3 coding DNA: TGTGCCAGCAGCTTAGTTCTCGGGACAGGGGGCGATACGCAGTATTTT. Protein: CASSLVLGTGGDTQYF. This rearrangement joins TRBV11-2 to TRBJ2-3; 12 positions agree with TRBD1. Germline V gene lookup returns CDR1 SGHAT and CDR2 FQNNGV. Trimming cost V 1 base and J 6 bases; bases outside gene matches: 5. CDR3 size: 16 residues.

The V gene is TRBV2, the J gene TRBJ1-6; D is uncertain. V was clipped by 6 bases and J by 7 bases, with 7 bases between them. The length of the CDR3 is 12 residues. Looked up from germline, CDR1 is SNHLY and CDR2 is FYNNEI. The CDR3 sequence: CASRAPNSPLHF. CDR3 DNA: TGTGCCAGCAGGGCACCCAATTCACCCCTCCACTTT.

The chain recombines TRBV30 with TRBJ2-7, with 8 bases matching TRBD1. The CDR3 length is 13 residues. The V and J ends lost 3 bases and 2 bases, in that order; junction bases with no gene match: 3. CDR1 GTSNPN and CDR2 SVGIG come from the germline V gene (reference sequence). CDR3 in amino acids: CAWRGTGTYEQYF. In DNA, the CDR3 is TGTGCCTGGAGAGGGACAGGAACCTACGAGCAGTACTTC.

This chain connects TRBV7-8 to TRBJ2-3; 9 nucleotides line up with TRBD2. The J segment lost 1 base and the V segment lost 4 bases, leaving 15 bases of the junction unmatched. This CDR3 is 19 amino acids long. Germline-derived CDR1 and CDR2 are SGHVS and FQNEAQ. The DNA of the CDR3 is TGTGCCAGCAGCTGGGTGGAGACTAGCGGCGTGGGGGGCACAGATACGCAGTATTTT. Amino acid sequence: CASSWVETSGVGGTDTQYF.

The rearrangement links TRBV5-1 to TRBJ2-1; 7 bases are shared with TRBD2. The J segment lost 0 bases and the V segment lost 0 bases, leaving 3 bases of the junction unmatched. The CDR3 contains 16 residues. Germline lookup yields CDR1 SGHRS and CDR2 YFSETQ. The CDR3 nucleotides read TGCGCCAGCAGCTTGGGGGTAGCGGGCTCCTACAATGAGCAGTTCTTC. Residues: CASSLGVAGSYNEQFF.

The gene calls are TRBV28 and TRBJ1-5; 7 nucleotides match TRBD1. Germline loops: CDR1 MDHEN, CDR2 SYDVKM. This CDR3 is 17 amino acids long. Trimming cost V 3 bases and J 1 base; bases outside gene matches: 9. The CDR3 DNA reads TGTGCCAGCAGTTTCTACCGGACAGGCATAAGCAATCAGCCCCAGCATTTT. The encoded protein is CASSFYRTGISNQPQHF.

The chain uses TRBV7-9 and TRBJ2-1; tentatively, D is TRBD1 (6 bases). The V gene's germline CDR1 is SEHNR and CDR2 FQNEAQ (reference sequence). V was shortened by 2 bases and J by 11 bases, with 19 bases between the two germline ends. The CDR3 consists of 15 residues. CDR3 coding DNA: TGTGCCAGCAGCTTAACCACAGGGCCCCTGGAGAAGCAGTTCTTC. Translating it yields CASSLTTGPLEKQFF.